What follows describes a single T cell receptor (beta chain). This entry belongs to a study of sequential checkpoint blockade in melanoma. Background on the study: Both treatment sequences were followed by maintenance nivolumab.

Assay used: immunoSEQ multiplex PCR; TCRdb lists only in-frame clones, some missing. The sample gives some 31,000 clones, 75% to 90% of which show up once; over 20% is in the top ten. Treatment of the sample: randomized to nivolumab then ipilimumab (arm A) or the reverse (arm B). From thawed PBMCs, live CD3+CD8+ cells negative for CD19 and CD56 were sorted. The V end was cut by 0 bases, the J end by 6 bases, with 9 bases between. The CDR3 has 13 residues. Germline V lookup: CDR1 SGHVS, CDR2 FNYEAQ. The chain combines TRBV7-6 with TRBJ2-7; unclear D gene. The starting material was CD8+ T cells sorted from blood (inferred from file names), obtained from a patient given nivolumab and ipilimumab in sequence. The receptor comes from a human donor with melanoma. The CDR3 loop is CASSLAISGEQYF. The CDR3 DNA sequence: TGTGCCAGCAGCTTAGCGATCTCAGGCGAGCAGTACTTC.